These 24 T cell receptor beta chains came from one sample sequenced in a study of beta chain features in type 1 diabetes (dated by TCRdb to 2016 to 2018). The method behind the library was the immunoSEQ multiplex PCR assay. The entire isolated RNA was reverse transcribed using the High Capacity cDNA Reverse Transcription Kit, and thus expressed TCRB transcripts were sequenced. What TCRdb holds here is the immuneACCESS table cut down to in-frame rearrangements. Part of the clones is not present; checked against another copy, under half of the missing clones reflect an unresolved V gene, and the others are unexplained. The sample yields hundreds of thousands of clones; about 70% were counted once. About 0.051% of the sample comes from the top ten. The material sequenced was naive CD4+ T cells from blood. The cell subset or site tag for this specimen amounts to: true naive CD4+ T cells. The receptors were gathered from a man younger than 40 in good health.

V gene TRBV7-9 combines with J gene TRBJ2-1; 7 positions agree with TRBD1. Germline-derived CDR1 and CDR2 are SEHNR and FQNEAQ (reference sequence). This CDR3 has 14 residues. The V segment lost 5 bases and the J segment 5 bases; nucleotides outside the gene matches: 6. In DNA, the CDR3 is TGTGCCAGCAGCACTAGACAGGGAAACAATGAGCAGTTCTTC. It codes for CASSTRQGNNEQFF.

The V call is TRBV29-1, the J call TRBJ1-2; possible D gene TRBD1, 5 bases. The CDR3 loop spans 13 amino acids. The V end was cut by 4 bases, the J end by 7 bases, with 16 bases between. In germline, CDR1 is SQVTM, CDR2 ANQGSEA. In nucleotides, the CDR3 is TGCAGCGTTGGCCCAGCACTGGACACTGGCTACACCTTC. This translates into CSVGPALDTGYTF. Together with reference TRBV29-1 and TRBJ1-2, the CDR3 gives the full variable domain: SAVISQKPSRDICQRGTSLTIQCQVDSQVTMMFWYRQQPGQSLTLIATANQGSEATYESGFVIDKFPISRPNLTFSTLTVSNMSPEDSSIYLCSVGPALDTGYTFGSGTRLTVV.

The chain joins TRBV20-1 to TRBJ2-7; D ambiguous. Germline CDR1 DFQATT, CDR2 SNEGSKA (reference sequence). Trimming cost V 7 bases and J 6 bases, with 13 bases left between them. CDR3 length equals 11 residues. The CDR3 coding sequence is TGCAGTGTGAAGGGATCCCTCGAGCAGTACTTC. It encodes CSVKGSLEQYF.

This clone was counted between two and nine times. CDR3 loop: CASRLGGDRPDTQYF. The CDR3 nucleotides read TGTGCCAGTCGTCTCGGAGGGGATCGGCCAGATACGCAGTATTTT. V gene TRBV19 combines with J gene TRBJ2-3; D is perhaps TRBD2 (6 bases). V dropped 8 bases and J dropped 4 bases, with 19 bases sitting between them. Germline V lookup: CDR1 LNHDA, CDR2 SQIVND (reference sequence). The CDR3 has 15 residues.

The rearrangement joins TRBV9 to TRBJ2-5, with no clear D. The CDR3 loop spans 13 amino acids. V shed 0 bases and J shed 1 base, with 4 bases lying between them. CDR1 is SGDLS and CDR2 is YYNGEE in the germline V gene. In DNA form, the CDR3 reads TGTGCCAGCAGCGTAGAATCCCAAGAGACCCAGTACTTC. The encoded protein is CASSVESQETQYF.

The rearrangement uses TRBV30 and TRBJ2-1, with 11 bases identical to TRBD2. J was trimmed by 7 bases and V by 1 base; bases with no gene match: 12. Germline V gene sequence: CDR1 GTSNPN, CDR2 SVGIG (reference sequence). The CDR3 is 17 residues long. CDR3 sequence (DNA): TGTGCCTGGAGTGAACCGGTAGCGGGAGGGTTCAGGAATGAGCAGTTCTTC. Its translation is CAWSEPVAGGFRNEQFF.

The DNA for the CDR3 is TGCAGTGCCATCGGACAGGGAGAAGCTTTCTTT. Translation gives CSAIGQGEAFF. This chain joins TRBV20-1 and TRBJ1-1, with 8 bases matching TRBD1. J gave up 8 bases and V 6 bases, and 5 bases lay outside the gene matches. This CDR3 has 11 amino acids. The germline gives CDR1 DFQATT, CDR2 SNEGSKA (reference sequence).

The rearrangement links TRBV29-1 to TRBJ2-5, with D unresolved. V lost 5 bases and J lost 1, with 8 bases in between. Germline-derived CDR1 and CDR2 are SQVTM and ANQGSEA. The CDR3 sequence is 12 residues long. The CDR3 loop is CSVSSVQETQYF. In nucleotides, the CDR3 is TGCAGCGTTAGCTCAGTCCAAGAGACCCAGTACTTC.

This rearrangement joins TRBV30 to TRBJ1-6; the D gene is possibly TRBD1 (6 bases). Between the trimmed V and J ends, which lost 3 bases and 5 bases, there was a span of 8 bases. The V gene's germline CDR1 is GTSNPN and CDR2 SVGIG (reference sequence). This CDR3 region has 13 residues. CDR3 in amino acids: CAWRSGDNSPLHF. CDR3 bases: TGTGCCTGGAGGTCAGGGGATAATTCACCCCTCCACTTT. The variable domain in full, completed from reference TRBV30 and TRBJ1-6, reads SQTIHQWPATLVQPVGSPLSLECTVEGTSNPNLYWYRQAAGRGLQLLFYSVGIGQISSEVPQNLSASRPQDRQFILSSKKLLLSDSGFYLCAWRSGDNSPLHFGNGTRLTVT.

CDR3 coding DNA: TGTGCCTGGAATGGAGGGGGTGATCAGCCCCAGCATTTT. This gives the protein CAWNGGGDQPQHF. This chain uses TRBV30 with TRBJ1-5, with D tentatively TRBD1 (6 bases). V was trimmed by 4 bases and J by 5 bases, leaving 12 bases between them. Germline CDR1 reads GTSNPN; CDR2 reads SVGIG (reference sequence). The CDR3 is made up of 13 amino acids. Using reference TRBV30 and TRBJ1-5 for the parts outside the CDR3, the full variable domain is SQTIHQWPATLVQPVGSPLSLECTVEGTSNPNLYWYRQAAGRGLQLLFYSVGIGQISSEVPQNLSASRPQDRQFILSSKKLLLSDSGFYLCAWNGGGDQPQHFGDGTRLSIL.

This clone has just a few counts. Other DNA sequences within the sample encode an identical CDR3. This chain joins TRBV10-3 and TRBJ2-5, with D possibly matching TRBD2 (5 bases). Trimming took off 6 bases at V and 5 bases at J, with 13 bases between the two ends. The CDR3 is made up of 13 amino acids. Germline-derived CDR1 and CDR2 are ENHRY and SYGVKD. The CDR3 DNA reads TGTGCCATCAGGGGTGATAGCGAGGAGACCCAGTACTTC. Translation: CAIRGDSEETQYF.

The V and J genes are TRBV23-1 and TRBJ2-3; 7 bases align to TRBD1. TRBV23-1 is an ORF, and what it does is uncertain. CDR3 length: 18 amino acids. V trimming: 0 bases; J trimming: 2 bases; junction bases outside the gene matches: 11. CDR3 amino acids: CASSQSLIDRADTDTQYF. CDR3 in DNA: TGCGCCAGCAGTCAATCCTTAATAGACAGGGCTGACACAGATACGCAGTATTTT.

As concerns this clone: Distinct nucleotide sequences in the sample also encode this CDR3. This sequence joins TRBV29-1 and TRBJ2-5, with a weak D call TRBD1 (5 bases). Germline assignment: CDR1 SQVTM and CDR2 ANQGSEA. Trimming removed 4 bases at V and 2 bases at J, with 8 bases between. The CDR3 is made up of 12 amino acids. Here the CDR3 reads CSVGQLQETQYF. The CDR3 DNA reads as TGCAGCGTTGGACAGCTACAAGAGACCCAGTACTTC.

The chain is built from TRBV7-2 and TRBJ2-4; 7 bases align to TRBD2. V lost 5 bases and J lost 7; bases outside the gene matches: 8. Germline V gene sequence: CDR1 SGHTA, CDR2 FQGNSA. The CDR3 has 14 amino acids. CDR3 in DNA: TGTGCCAGCAGCCTCGGACTAGAACGGAACATTCAGTACTTC. It codes for CASSLGLERNIQYF.

The chain couples TRBV7-2 to TRBJ2-5; 9 bases align to TRBD2. Germline CDR1 is SGHTA and CDR2 is FQGNSA. V lost 10 bases, J lost 4 bases, and 10 bases stayed unmatched. CDR3 length: 14 amino acids. CDR3 sequence: CATLPRGGVETQYF. CDR3 DNA: TGTGCCACCCTCCCTCGCGGGGGGGTAGAGACCCAGTACTTC.

The chain couples TRBV29-1 to TRBJ2-3, with D hard to call. CDR1 and CDR2 from the germline V gene are SQVTM and ANQGSEA. This CDR3 has 13 residues. V was shortened by 6 bases and J by 5 bases, with 15 bases between the two germline ends. As DNA, the CDR3 is TGCAGCGTCGCCTTGGTATTGCAAGATACGCAGTATTTT. Translating it yields CSVALVLQDTQYF.

This clone appeared once. The chain uses TRBV28 and TRBJ2-7; the D is unclear. The CDR3 sequence is 14 residues long. Germline values: CDR1 MDHEN, CDR2 SYDVKM. With 4 bases removed from V and 2 bases from J, the gap between germline ends came to 12 bases. CDR3 nucleotide sequence: TGTGCCAGCAGTTACCCCACTGGTACCTACGAGCAGTACTTC. Amino acid sequence: CASSYPTGTYEQYF.

The chain uses TRBV15 and TRBJ1-5, with D unresolved. The germline V and J ends were trimmed by 1 base and 6 bases, with 4 bases remaining between them. Germline loops: CDR1 LNHNV, CDR2 YYDKDF (reference sequence). This CDR3 has 12 residues. The CDR3 here is CATSRARQPQHF. The CDR3 nucleotides are TGTGCCACCAGCAGAGCCCGTCAGCCCCAGCATTTT. Variable domain in full (rest from reference TRBV15 and TRBJ1-5): DAMVIQNPRYQVTQFGKPVTLSCSQTLNHNVMYWYQQKSSQAPKLLFHYYDKDFNNEADTPDNFQSRRPNTSFCFLDIRSPGLGDTAMYLCATSRARQPQHFGDGTRLSIL.

This clone was counted a few times. V is TRBV29-1 and J is TRBJ2-1; tentatively, D is TRBD2 (5 bases). Germline V gene sequence: CDR1 SQVTM, CDR2 ANQGSEA. Trimming stripped 3 bases from V and 10 bases from J, with 16 bases between. This CDR3 comprises 13 residues. This CDR3 reads CSVDRRAAEEQFF. The CDR3 DNA reads TGCAGCGTTGACCGTAGGGCAGCGGAAGAGCAGTTCTTC.

The rearrangement uses TRBV19 and TRBJ2-4; TRBD2 matches 9 bases. This CDR3 spans 16 amino acids. Looked up from germline, CDR1 is LNHDA and CDR2 is SQIVND (reference sequence). With 7 bases clipped from V and 5 bases from J, the junction kept 12 bases outside the gene matches. The CDR3 DNA sequence: TGTGCCAGTACCCGATTAGCGGGAGCAACGGAAAACATTCAGTACTTC. Translation gives CASTRLAGATENIQYF.

The chain combines TRBV5-1 with TRBJ1-6; D might be TRBD1 (5 bases). This CDR3 region has 13 residues. Trimming removed 5 bases at V and 5 bases at J, with 8 bases between. The germline gives CDR1 SGHRS, CDR2 YFSETQ. The DNA for the CDR3 is TGCGCCAGCAGAGACAGTGATAATTCACCCCTCCACTTT. It specifies CASRDSDNSPLHF.

This chain uses TRBV30 with TRBJ2-2; weak D call: TRBD2 (6 bases). The V gene lost 7 bases and the J gene lost 0 bases, with 12 bases spanning the gap. Germline V lookup: CDR1 GTSNPN, CDR2 SVGIG (reference sequence). CDR3 length equals 14 residues. The CDR3 reads CASKREANTGELFF. The CDR3 bases are TGTGCCTCAAAGAGGGAGGCGAACACCGGGGAGCTGTTTTTT.

The chain couples TRBV30 to TRBJ1-2; possible D gene TRBD1, 6 bases. The CDR3 is 11 residues long. Germline CDR1 is GTSNPN and CDR2 is SVGIG (reference sequence). Trimming pared 5 bases from V and 8 bases from J, leaving 12 bases between. DNA for the CDR3: TGTGCCTGGGCCACAGGGTTAGGCTACACCTTC. Its protein is CAWATGLGYTF.

The rearrangement joins TRBV9 to TRBJ2-1; unclear D gene. V was clipped by 0 bases and J by 1 base, with 11 bases between them. This CDR3 has 16 residues. Germline loops: CDR1 SGDLS, CDR2 YYNGEE. CDR3 region: CASSVGIGTSYNEQFF. CDR3 DNA: TGTGCCAGCAGCGTAGGTATAGGCACTTCCTACAATGAGCAGTTCTTC.